This T cell receptor beta chain was observed in a study of cytomegalovirus exposure and HLA in healthy donors. Trimming took off 7 bases at V and 10 bases at J, with 17 bases between the two ends. Per germline, CDR1 SNHLY and CDR2 FYNNEI. The length of the CDR3 is 14 residues. Notes on this clone: What it binds is not known.

While unrecorded immune exposures were likely, the donors were nominally healthy when sampled. Whole-study findings and limits: The authors later found most CMV-associated TCR beta chains appeared HLA-restricted. The authors enumerated some 170 TCR beta chains as linked to cytomegalovirus.

13 Jbeta primers and 60 Vbeta primers were used for the PCR. Methods used by the authors: Tens of millions of unique TCR beta chains, 10 million to 14 million shared, were counted in a later analysis. Using immunoSEQ multiplex PCR, the repertoire was profiled, and TCRdb retains in-frame clones only, with some absent. V and J calls and clone size are copied from that table; D and trimming were computed from the DNA. The profile shows about 82,000 clones, less than 85% of them singletons. The TCR was taken from a human donor in good health. The sequencing input was PBMCs. V is TRBV2 and J is TRBJ1-6, with D perhaps TRBD1 (6 bases). In nucleotides, the CDR3 is TGTGCCAGCACCTACGACAGGCGGAGGTCACCCCTCCACTTT. Translation: CASTYDRRRSPLHF.